This TCR beta chain came from a study of regulatory T cells in long-lasting Graves disease. For the study at large: For a period under 3 months, newly diagnosed Graves' patients had taken antithyroid drugs.

Germline loops: CDR1 SGHVS, CDR2 FQNEAQ. The CDR3 runs to 18 residues. Trimming left V 5 bases short and J 2 bases short, with 25 bases between. The sample holds a few counts of this clonotype. The antigen is undetermined. Relying on iRepertoire HTBI primers and Arm-PCR of CDR3 regions, the team built TCR beta libraries. MiXCR, run by TCRdb on the multiplex PCR reads, gives a single entry per CDR3 protein. The data contain 400,000 to 550,000 distinct CDR3 sequences, less than 20% of them singletons. Noted time point: newly diagnosed GD, antithyroid drugs for less than 3 months. The TCR library was made from RNA extracted from PBMCs. Study-wide results and caveats: It was in persistent disease that TRBV28, TRBJ1-2 and TRBJ2-5 were favored.

The data also belong to a second study, concerning T cells in Graves' hyperthyroidism and ophthalmopathy. That work adds: Researchers ran a first-round RT-PCR on the TCR CDR3 using the HTBI primer set.

The sequence came from a woman aged 25 to 39 with Graves disease. The sequences come from peripheral blood mononuclear cells (PBMCs), collected at new diagnosis, from a patient treated with antithyroid drugs. The chain uses TRBV7-8 and TRBJ2-7, with a tentative D call TRBD2 (6 bases). The CDR3 DNA reads TGTGCCAGCAGCCTGGTAACTGCCGGAGGGGTGGGGACCTACGAGCAGTACTTC. It translates to CASSLVTAGGVGTYEQYF.